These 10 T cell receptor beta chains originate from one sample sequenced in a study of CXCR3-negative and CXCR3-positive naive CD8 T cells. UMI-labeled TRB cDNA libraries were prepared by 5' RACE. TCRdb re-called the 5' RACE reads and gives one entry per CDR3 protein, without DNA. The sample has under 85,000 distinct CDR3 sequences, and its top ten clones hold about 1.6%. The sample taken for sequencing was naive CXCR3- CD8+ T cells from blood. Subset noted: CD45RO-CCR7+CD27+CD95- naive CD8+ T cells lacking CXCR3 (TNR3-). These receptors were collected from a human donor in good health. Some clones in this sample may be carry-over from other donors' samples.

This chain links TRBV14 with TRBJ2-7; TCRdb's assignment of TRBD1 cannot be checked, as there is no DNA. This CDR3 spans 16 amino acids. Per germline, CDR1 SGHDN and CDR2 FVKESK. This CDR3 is CASSQGTGKGAYEQYF.

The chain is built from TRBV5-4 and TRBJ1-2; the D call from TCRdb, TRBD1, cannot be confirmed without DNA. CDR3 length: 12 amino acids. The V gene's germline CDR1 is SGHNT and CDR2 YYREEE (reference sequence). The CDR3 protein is CASSSDAGGYTF. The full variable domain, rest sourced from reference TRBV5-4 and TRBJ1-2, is ETGVTQSPTHLIKTRGQQVTLRCSSQSGHNTVSWYQQALGQGPQFIFQYYREEENGRGNFPPRFSGLQFPNYSSELNVNALELDDSALYLCASSSDAGGYTFGSGTRLTVV.

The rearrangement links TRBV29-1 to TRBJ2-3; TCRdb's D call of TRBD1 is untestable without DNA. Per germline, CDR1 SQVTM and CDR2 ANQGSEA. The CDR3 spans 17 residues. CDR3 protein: CSVVSYRAGSVADTQYF.

This chain's CDR3 is CSVEAQPRLFF. V gene TRBV29-1 combines with J gene TRBJ1-4; there is no DNA to check the TCRdb D call of TRBD1. CDR1 is SQVTM and CDR2 is ANQGSEA in the germline V gene. This CDR3 is built from 11 residues.

CDR3 in amino acids: CSVEDRGTYEQYF. The chain employs TRBV29-1 and TRBJ2-7; TCRdb proposes TRBD2, but this gene call is untestable without DNA. The CDR3 runs 13 residues. Germline V gene data show CDR1 as SQVTM and CDR2 as ANQGSEA.

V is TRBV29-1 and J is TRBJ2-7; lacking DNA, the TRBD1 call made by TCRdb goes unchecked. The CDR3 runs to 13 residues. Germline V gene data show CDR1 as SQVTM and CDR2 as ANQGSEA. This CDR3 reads CSAGGGAGVEQYF.

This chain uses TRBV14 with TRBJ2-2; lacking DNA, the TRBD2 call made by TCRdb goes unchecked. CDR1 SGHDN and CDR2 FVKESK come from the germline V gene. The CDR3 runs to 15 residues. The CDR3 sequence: CARPPGGRNTGELFF.

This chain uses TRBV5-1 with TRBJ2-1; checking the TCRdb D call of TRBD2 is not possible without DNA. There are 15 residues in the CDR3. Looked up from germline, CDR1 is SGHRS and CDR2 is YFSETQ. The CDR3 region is CASSLGGESYNEQFF.

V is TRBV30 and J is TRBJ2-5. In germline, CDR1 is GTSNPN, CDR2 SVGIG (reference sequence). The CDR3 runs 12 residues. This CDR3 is CAWSVDRETQYF.

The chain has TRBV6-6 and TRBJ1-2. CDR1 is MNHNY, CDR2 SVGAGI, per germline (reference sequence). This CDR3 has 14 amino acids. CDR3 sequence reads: CASTAQPLGSGYTF.